The present TCR beta chain was sequenced within a study of blood T cell repertoires in COVID-19. Study summary: The study drew acute and convalescent COVID-19 samples from the United States, Italy and Spain. From T cells, B-cell-depleted T cells, or PBMCs came the material, which was cDNA or gDNA.

The V gene lost 0 bases and the J gene lost 10 bases, with 9 bases spanning the gap. The CDR3 runs to 11 residues. The germline gives CDR1 SQVTM, CDR2 ANQGSEA. Measured with immunoSEQ multiplex PCR; TCRdb has only the in-frame clones, and not every one. The table has under 350,000 clones, over 75% seen once. The sequencing input was peripheral blood. The chain uses TRBV29-1 and TRBJ1-1, with D uncertain. This sequence was found in a woman between 65 and 79 years old with acute or convalescent COVID-19. In DNA, the CDR3 is TGCAGCGTTGAAGATCCGAGGGTAGCTTTCTTT. Translated, it gives CSVEDPRVAFF.